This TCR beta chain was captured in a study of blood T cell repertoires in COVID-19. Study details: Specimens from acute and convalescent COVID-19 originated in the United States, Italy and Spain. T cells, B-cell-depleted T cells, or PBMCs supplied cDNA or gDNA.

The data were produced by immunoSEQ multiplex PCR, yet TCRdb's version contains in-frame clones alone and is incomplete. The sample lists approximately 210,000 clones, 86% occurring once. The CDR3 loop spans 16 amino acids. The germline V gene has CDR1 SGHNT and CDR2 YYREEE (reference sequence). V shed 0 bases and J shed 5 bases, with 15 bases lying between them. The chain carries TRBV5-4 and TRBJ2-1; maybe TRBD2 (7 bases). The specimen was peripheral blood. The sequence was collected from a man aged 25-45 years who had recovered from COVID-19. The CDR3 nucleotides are TGTGCCAGCAGCTTGGCGCTCGGGGGGCGGGACAATGAGCAGTTCTTC. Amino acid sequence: CASSLALGGRDNEQFF.